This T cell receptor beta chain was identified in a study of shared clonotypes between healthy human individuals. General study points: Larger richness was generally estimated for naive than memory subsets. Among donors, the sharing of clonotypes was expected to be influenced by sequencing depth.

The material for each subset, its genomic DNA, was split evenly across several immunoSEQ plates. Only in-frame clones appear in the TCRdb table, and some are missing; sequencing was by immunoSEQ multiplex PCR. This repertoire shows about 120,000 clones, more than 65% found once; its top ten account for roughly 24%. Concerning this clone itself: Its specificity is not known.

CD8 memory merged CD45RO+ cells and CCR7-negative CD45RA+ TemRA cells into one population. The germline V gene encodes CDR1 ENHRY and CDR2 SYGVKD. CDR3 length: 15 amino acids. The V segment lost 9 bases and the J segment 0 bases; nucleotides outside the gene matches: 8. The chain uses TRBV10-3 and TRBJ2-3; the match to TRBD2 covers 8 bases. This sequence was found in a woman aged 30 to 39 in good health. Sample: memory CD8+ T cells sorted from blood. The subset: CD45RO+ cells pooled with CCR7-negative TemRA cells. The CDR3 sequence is CAIRGGADSTDTQYF. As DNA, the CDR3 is TGTGCCATTCGGGGGGGGGCGGACAGCACAGATACGCAGTATTTT.